The subject of this entry is one T cell receptor (beta chain). The antigen is not known. This entry belongs to a study of PD-1 blockade in classical Hodgkin lymphoma. General study results and limits: TCR diversity at baseline was reported to be reduced in newly diagnosed patients relative to healthy donors. Excluded were patients who started nivolumab under 1 year after ASCT, a group that had lower diversity. TCR diversity rose significantly by C4D1 in CD4+ but not CD8+ cells.

Every one of the patients relapsed after autologous stem cell transplantation (brentuximab vedotin exposure was variable). Negative selection with magnetic separation was used to purify CD4+ T cells from thawed PBMCs. Sequenced by immunoSEQ multiplex PCR; TCRdb stores in-frame clones only, minus some. Of about 7,600 clones listed, approximately 77% were seen once; the top ten hold 7% to 8.5%. Losses at the gene ends were 5 bases for V and 4 bases for J; bases not matched to a gene: 9. Germline CDR1 is MNHEY and CDR2 is SVGAGI. The CDR3 covers 15 residues. The rearrangement uses TRBV6-5 and TRBJ1-1, with 8 bases aligning to TRBD1. The TCR was taken from a human donor with classical Hodgkin lymphoma. The material sequenced was CD4+ T cells from blood, taken at baseline. In DNA, the CDR3 is TGTGCCAGCAGTACGACAGGGGCTGTCGGCACTGAAGCTTTCTTT. It yields the protein CASSTTGAVGTEAFF.